This note documents a single T cell receptor beta chain sequence. The target antigen is unknown. Other DNA sequences from this sample encode an identical CDR3 as well. The repertoire was sequenced with immunoSEQ multiplex PCR; TCRdb's copy has only in-frame clones and lacks some. The sample contains approximately 150,000 clones, about 91% of which appear only once. The sample is drawn from a study of cytomegalovirus exposure and HLA in healthy donors. Whole-study findings and limits: Rarity marked most TCR sequences, yet some public TCRs occurred in many donors. Reportedly, diagnosis of cytomegalovirus status by the classifier showed high specificity and sensitivity. Associated with cytomegalovirus, according to the listing, were some 150 TCR beta chains.

The origin of this receptor is a man aged 18 to 35 in good health and CMV-seropositive. Sample: PBMCs.

In DNA, the CDR3 is TGTGCCTGGAGTGTACGGGGGGATACGCAGTATTTT. Translation: CAWSVRGDTQYF. The chain is built from TRBV30 and TRBJ2-3; TRBD2 is a possible D gene (6 bases). The CDR3 is made up of 12 amino acids. Germline V lookup: CDR1 GTSNPN, CDR2 SVGIG (reference sequence). Trimming stripped 0 bases from V and 6 bases from J, with 7 bases between.